This entry features one TCR beta chain sequence. Its antigen is not identified. This entry is derived from a study of cytomegalovirus exposure and HLA in healthy donors. Study-level results: With high specificity and sensitivity, the classifier reportedly diagnosed cytomegalovirus status. Most of the TCR beta V segments (in an earlier analysis) were productive either about 90% or about 30% of the time.

The ends were cut back, 6 bases at V and 5 bases at J, with 19 bases in the middle. The CDR3 is made up of 15 amino acids. CDR1 SEHNR and CDR2 FQNEAQ come from the germline V gene (reference sequence). PCR used 60 Vbeta primers and 13 Jbeta primers. The protocol was immunoSEQ multiplex PCR, while the TCRdb copy is restricted to in-frame clones and leaves out a portion. The repertoire holds approximately 170,000 clones, with roughly two thirds as singletons. This receptor was identified in a woman aged 18-29 years in good health and CMV-seropositive. This rearrangement joins TRBV7-9 to TRBJ2-5; possible D gene TRBD2, 6 bases. Sequencing used PBMCs. The CDR3 protein is CASSMGEEEGETQYF. The CDR3 DNA reads as TGTGCCAGCAGTATGGGTGAAGAGGAGGGGGAGACCCAGTACTTC. Full variable domain (remainder filled in from reference TRBV7-9 and TRBJ2-5): DTGVSQNPRHKITKRGQNVTFRCDPISEHNRLYWYRQTLGQGPEFLTYFQNEAQLEKSRLLSDRFSAERPKGSFSTLEIQRTEQGDSAMYLCASSMGEEEGETQYFGPGTRLLVL.